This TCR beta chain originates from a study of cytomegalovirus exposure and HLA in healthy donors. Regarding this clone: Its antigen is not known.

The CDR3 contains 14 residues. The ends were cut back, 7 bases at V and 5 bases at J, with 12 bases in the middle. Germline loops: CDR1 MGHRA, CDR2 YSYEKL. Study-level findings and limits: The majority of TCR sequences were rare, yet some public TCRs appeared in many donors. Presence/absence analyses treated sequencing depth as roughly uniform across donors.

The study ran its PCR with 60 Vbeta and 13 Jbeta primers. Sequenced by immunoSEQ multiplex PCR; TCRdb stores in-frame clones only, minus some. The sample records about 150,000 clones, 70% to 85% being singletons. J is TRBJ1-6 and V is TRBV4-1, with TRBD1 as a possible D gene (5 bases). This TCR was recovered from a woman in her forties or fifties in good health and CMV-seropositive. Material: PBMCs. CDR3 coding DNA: TGCGCCAGCACTCGGGGGTGGGATAATTCACCCCTCCACTTT. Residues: CASTRGWDNSPLHF.